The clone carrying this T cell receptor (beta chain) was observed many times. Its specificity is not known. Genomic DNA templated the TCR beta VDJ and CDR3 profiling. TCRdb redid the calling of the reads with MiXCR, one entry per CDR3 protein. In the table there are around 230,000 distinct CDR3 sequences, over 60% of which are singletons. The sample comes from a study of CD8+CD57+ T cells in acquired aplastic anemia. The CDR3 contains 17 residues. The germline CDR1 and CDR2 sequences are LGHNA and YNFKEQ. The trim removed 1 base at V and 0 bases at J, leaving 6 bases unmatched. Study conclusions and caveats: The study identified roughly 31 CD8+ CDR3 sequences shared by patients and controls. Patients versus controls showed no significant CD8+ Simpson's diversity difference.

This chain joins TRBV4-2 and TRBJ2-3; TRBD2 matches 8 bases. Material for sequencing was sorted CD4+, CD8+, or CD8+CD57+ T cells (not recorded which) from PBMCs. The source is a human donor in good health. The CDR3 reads CASSQGLAGSSTDTQYF. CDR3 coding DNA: TGTGCCAGCAGCCAAGGCCTAGCGGGCTCTAGCACAGATACGCAGTATTTT.